This entry lists 14 T cell receptor beta chains sequenced from one sample in a study of T cell changes during pregnancy in multiple sclerosis. Assay: immunoSEQ multiplex PCR; the TCRdb copy retains only in-frame clones and omits some. Among about 24,000 clones listed, roughly 86% were seen once. Material: CD4+ T cells from peripheral blood mononuclear cells, obtained in the second trimester of pregnancy. The receptors originated from a female donor in good health, enrolled as a control in a pregnancy study.

V is TRBV5-1 and J is TRBJ1-2, with TRBD1 matching 8 bases. Germline V gene lookup returns CDR1 SGHRS and CDR2 YFSETQ. With 0 bases clipped from V and 7 bases from J, the junction kept 8 bases outside the gene matches. The CDR3 contains 15 residues. DNA of the CDR3: TGCGCCAGCAGCTTGGAAGGTCAGGGGGCGAGTGGCTACACCTTC. Encoded protein: CASSLEGQGASGYTF.

V gene TRBV9 combines with J gene TRBJ2-1, with TRBD1 as a possible D gene (5 bases). Germline CDR1 and CDR2: SGDLS and YYNGEE. V lost 0 bases and J lost 5, with 15 bases in between. This CDR3 is 16 amino acids long. The CDR3 here is CASSVGLGVSDNEQFF. The CDR3 bases are TGTGCCAGCAGCGTAGGCCTAGGGGTATCGGACAATGAGCAGTTCTTC.

J is TRBJ1-1 and V is TRBV4-1, with 7 bases lining up with TRBD1. Germline CDR1 MGHRA, CDR2 YSYEKL. V lost 4 bases and J lost 2; bases outside the gene matches: 7. The CDR3 length is 15 residues. CDR3 DNA: TGCGCCAGCAGCCGAACGACAGGGATCAACACTGAAGCTTTCTTT. Translating gives CASSRTTGINTEAFF.

The chain employs TRBV4-3 and TRBJ2-1; 7 bases agree with TRBD2. The V gene's germline CDR1 is LGHNA and CDR2 YSLEER. Unmatched junction bases numbered 8, after V lost 1 base and J lost 8 bases. The CDR3 covers 15 residues. The CDR3 DNA reads as TGCGCCAGCAGCCAAGGGACTAGGGGCAACGATGAGCAGTTCTTC. This sequence encodes CASSQGTRGNDEQFF.

The chain carries TRBV19 and TRBJ1-3; 7 positions agree with TRBD1. This CDR3 has 14 residues. The J segment lost 4 bases and the V segment lost 6 bases, leaving 6 bases of the junction unmatched. Germline V gives CDR1 LNHDA, CDR2 SQIVND (reference sequence). The CDR3 DNA reads TGTGCCAGTAGGGAGACAGGGCTCGGAAACACCATATATTTT. Translation gives CASRETGLGNTIYF.

This clone rates as medium-sized. J is TRBJ1-5 and V is TRBV4-1; no reliable D call. The germline V gene encodes CDR1 MGHRA and CDR2 YSYEKL. The CDR3 covers 15 residues. Trimming shortened V by 0 bases and J by 3 bases, and 9 bases separated the two germline ends. In DNA, the CDR3 is TGCGCCAGCAGCCAAGAGTACCAGGTCAATCAGCCCCAGCATTTT. Protein product: CASSQEYQVNQPQHF.

Within the sample, this clone is medium-sized. The DNA for the CDR3 is TGTGCCAGCAGCTCGATGCAGGGAAAAGAGACCCAGTACTTC. Amino acid sequence: CASSSMQGKETQYF. The chain is built from TRBV11-2 and TRBJ2-5; D is perhaps TRBD1 (5 bases). The CDR3 contains 14 residues. The germline gives CDR1 SGHAT, CDR2 FQNNGV. Trimming removed 4 bases at V and 3 bases at J, with 12 bases between.

The chain employs TRBV10-3 and TRBJ2-3; TRBD2 agrees at 7 bases. Germline V lookup: CDR1 ENHRY, CDR2 SYGVKD. CDR3 size: 14 residues. V lost 4 bases, J lost 6 bases, and 7 bases stayed unmatched. The CDR3 loop is CAISGLRGSDTQYF. The CDR3 DNA reads TGTGCCATCAGTGGTCTGCGGGGGTCGGATACGCAGTATTTT.

The rearrangement joins TRBV7-2 to TRBJ2-1; 10 positions agree with TRBD1. This CDR3 is 15 amino acids long. J gave up 7 bases and V 1 base, and 4 bases lay outside the gene matches. Germline V gene sequence: CDR1 SGHTA, CDR2 FQGNSA. The DNA for the CDR3 is TGTGCCAGCAGCTTAGGGACAGGGGGTAAGAATGAGCAGTTCTTC. It translates to CASSLGTGGKNEQFF.

The chain joins TRBV5-5 to TRBJ2-7; the D is unclear. The CDR3 has 15 amino acids. CDR1 SGHKS and CDR2 YYEKEE come from the germline V gene (reference sequence). V lost 0 bases and J 4 bases, leaving 14 bases between the germline ends. CDR3 nucleotide sequence: TGTGCCAGCAGCTTGGGGGCAGGTGGTGGGTACGAGCAGTACTTC. Its translation is CASSLGAGGGYEQYF.

This clone appeared once. The J gene is TRBJ2-3, the V gene TRBV2; D may be TRBD2 (6 bases). The V and J ends lost 6 bases and 2 bases respectively, with 12 bases between them. CDR1 SNHLY and CDR2 FYNNEI come from the germline V gene. The CDR3 extends over 14 amino acids. CDR3 region: CASRIAENTDTQYF. For the CDR3, the DNA is TGTGCCAGCAGGATAGCGGAGAACACAGATACGCAGTATTTT.

The chain recombines TRBV7-8 with TRBJ1-4, with D perhaps TRBD1 (5 bases). Trimming removed 4 bases from V and 7 bases from J, with 16 bases in between. The CDR3 length is 15 residues. Germline CDR1 is SGHVS and CDR2 is FQNEAQ. The CDR3 coding sequence is TGTGCCAGCAGCTCGGTTAGGGGAGGCATTGAAAAACTGTTTTTT. Its protein product is CASSSVRGGIEKLFF.

The rearrangement uses TRBV5-8 and TRBJ2-2; 10 nucleotides line up with TRBD2. CDR1 SGHTS and CDR2 YDEGEE come from the germline V gene. This CDR3 region has 16 residues. The trim removed 4 bases at V and 2 bases at J, leaving 5 bases unmatched. The CDR3 spells CASSLIAGGNTGELFF. In DNA form, the CDR3 reads TGTGCCAGCAGCCTAATAGCGGGGGGAAACACCGGGGAGCTGTTTTTT.

The chain links TRBV15 to TRBJ1-1, with D perhaps matching TRBD1 (5 bases). The CDR3 spans 16 residues. Germline assignment: CDR1 LNHNV and CDR2 YYDKDF (reference sequence). V lost 1 base and J 4 bases, leaving 16 bases between the germline ends. The CDR3: CATSRGGRVGGTEAFF. CDR3 coding DNA: TGTGCCACCAGCAGAGGGGGCAGGGTTGGTGGCACTGAAGCTTTCTTT.